This entry lists 12 T cell receptor beta chains sequenced from one sample in a study of T-cell reconstitution after alpha-beta-depleted transplantation in children. It was with unique molecular identifiers that the TCRbeta library was prepared. One entry per CDR3 protein results from TCRdb running MiXCR on the PCR reads. The sample includes 350,000 to 400,000 distinct CDR3 sequences, around 21% of them seen just once. The input for sequencing was PBMCs from the stem cell graft donor, taken from the stem cell graft. Receptors were obtained from a human donor who donated a stem cell graft to a child with acute myeloid leukemia.

This clonotype was counted ten times or more. In DNA form, the CDR3 reads TGTGCCAGCAGCCTCCCCTCGGGGAACATTCAGTACTTC. It encodes CASSLPSGNIQYF. The chain combines TRBV5-6 with TRBJ2-4, with D possibly matching TRBD2 (5 bases). Looked up from germline, CDR1 is SGHDT and CDR2 is YYEEEE. This CDR3 comprises 13 residues. The V end was cut by 4 bases, the J end by 7 bases, with 12 bases between.

The V call is TRBV20-1, the J call TRBJ2-7; 10 bases fit TRBD2. CDR1 and CDR2 (germline): DFQATT, SNEGSKA (reference sequence). The ends lost 4 bases at V and 7 bases at J; junction bases unmatched: 7. The CDR3 extends over 13 amino acids. The CDR3 coding sequence is TGCAGTGCTACCGGGACTAGCGAGCTGGAGCAGTACTTC. Its protein is CSATGTSELEQYF.

This sequence joins TRBV10-1 and TRBJ2-3, with D tentatively TRBD2 (6 bases). Germline V gene sequence: CDR1 WNHNN, CDR2 SYGVQD (reference sequence). This CDR3 has 13 residues. V gave up 8 bases and J gave up 5 bases, with 14 bases separating them. CDR3: CASQRGTEDTQYF. In DNA form, the CDR3 reads TGCGCCAGCCAACGCGGGACGGAAGATACGCAGTATTTT.

This clonotype was seen many times. The J gene is TRBJ1-1, the V gene TRBV29-1; D remains ambiguous. Trimming pared 3 bases from V and 0 bases from J, leaving 8 bases between. The CDR3 has 13 amino acids. Per the germline V gene, CDR1 is SQVTM and CDR2 is ANQGSEA. The CDR3 bases are TGCAGCGTTGAGCCCAAACTGAACACTGAAGCTTTCTTT. It encodes CSVEPKLNTEAFF.

A few counts support this clonotype. The genes are TRBV4-2 and TRBJ2-3; TRBD2 aligns across 10 bases. The CDR3 is made up of 18 amino acids. The trim removed 0 bases at V and 6 bases at J, leaving 12 bases unmatched. CDR1 is LGHNA, CDR2 YNFKEQ, per germline. The chain's CDR3 is CASSQEQREGLLTDTQYF. CDR3 DNA sequence: TGTGCCAGCAGCCAAGAGCAGCGGGAGGGCCTTCTGACTGATACGCAGTATTTT.

This clonotype has more than one count but fewer than ten. J is TRBJ2-7 and V is TRBV5-6; a weak D match, TRBD1 (5 bases). The CDR3 has 12 amino acids. V dropped 9 bases and J dropped 6 bases, with 16 bases sitting between them. From germline, CDR1 is SGHDT and CDR2 YYEEEE. The CDR3 protein is CATNEGVGEQYF. CDR3 DNA sequence: TGTGCCACCAATGAAGGGGTAGGCGAGCAGTACTTC.

This clonotype was detected ten times or more. The rearrangement links TRBV12-3 or TRBV12-4 to TRBJ2-6; D ambiguous. V was clipped by 2 bases and J by 0 bases, with 2 bases between them. CDR3 size: 14 residues. The CDR3 DNA follows: TGTGCCAGCAGTTTAAACTCTGGGGCCAACGTCCTGACTTTC. Translation gives CASSLNSGANVLTF.

This clonotype was observed a handful of times. The chain employs TRBV28 and TRBJ2-1, with D possibly being TRBD2 (8 bases). Trimming removed 8 bases from V and 0 bases from J, with 20 bases in between. The CDR3 sequence is 17 residues long. Germline V CDR1 and CDR2: MDHEN, SYDVKM. The CDR3 nucleotides are TGTGCCAGCCAGGGGGTTGCGGGAGGCCCCTCCTACAATGAGCAGTTCTTC. Its protein is CASQGVAGGPSYNEQFF.

This clonotype was detected many times. V and J are TRBV29-1 and TRBJ2-2, with 8 bases that match TRBD2. Looked up from germline, CDR1 is SQVTM and CDR2 is ANQGSEA. The CDR3 extends over 13 amino acids. After removal of 5 bases from V and 7 bases from J, the junction contained 6 bases not matched to a gene. CDR3 sequence reads: CSVREGGYGELFF. The CDR3 region has the DNA TGCAGCGTTCGGGAGGGAGGCTACGGGGAGCTGTTTTTT.

A few counts support this clonotype. The J gene is TRBJ2-7, the V gene TRBV10-3; no reliable D call. Deletions cut 3 bases from V and 3 bases from J, with 15 bases between. Looked up from germline, CDR1 is ENHRY and CDR2 is SYGVKD. CDR3 size: 15 residues. Here the CDR3 DNA reads TGTGCCATCAGTGATCAAGTGAGAGAAAGCTACGAGCAGTACTTC. This gives the protein CAISDQVRESYEQYF.

There are many counts of this clonotype. The CDR3 nucleotides read TGCAGTGCCACGGGCGGGGGTGAGCAGTTCTTC. Translated, it gives CSATGGGEQFF. The gene calls are TRBV20-1 and TRBJ2-1, with TRBD2 matching 7 bases. Trimming removed 6 bases from V and 9 bases from J; junction bases left unmatched: 5. CDR3 size: 11 residues. Germline-derived CDR1 and CDR2 are DFQATT and SNEGSKA (reference sequence).

This rearrangement joins TRBV6-1 to TRBJ1-5; 7 nucleotides align to TRBD1. The CDR3 consists of 13 residues. J lost 5 bases, V lost 11 bases, and 9 bases had no gene match. CDR1 and CDR2 (germline): MNHNS, SASEGT. CDR3 nucleotide sequence: TGTGCCTCGCCGACAGGGATCCATCAGCCCCAGCATTTT. It encodes CASPTGIHQPQHF.